This is a list of T cell receptor beta chains from one sample in a study of blood T cell repertoires in COVID-19. Clones were read by immunoSEQ multiplex PCR, and TCRdb kept only the in-frame ones, dropping some. The sample has hundreds of thousands of clones; around 90% are singletons. The material sequenced was PBMCs or T cells enriched from blood (not recorded which). The receptors were sampled from a woman in her 50s who had recovered from COVID-19. Each CDR3 is given with its conserved first and last residue. Fields, in order: clone size, J gene, V gene, D gene, CDR3 protein, CDR3 DNA. A D gene is named only where the DNA matches it firmly. Expanded clones get a size class; other rows say once, few or many, or leave the size out.

clone size: once
J gene: TRBJ2-2
V gene: TRBV7-3
D gene: TRBD2
CDR3 protein: CASSPFGASGSTGELFF
CDR3 DNA: TGTGCCAGCAGCCCTTTTGGGGCTAGCGGGAGTACCGGGGAGCTGTTTTTT

clone size: NA
J gene: TRBJ1-5
V gene: TRBV2
D gene: NA
CDR3 protein: CASRGDTNQPQHF
CDR3 DNA: TGTGCCAGCAGGGGAGACACCAATCAGCCCCAGCATTTT

clone size: NA
J gene: TRBJ2-2
V gene: TRBV27
D gene: TRBD1
CDR3 protein: CAKLHRGQDTGELFF
CDR3 DNA: TGTGCCAAACTTCACAGGGGGCAAGACACCGGGGAGCTGTTTTTT

clone size: NA
J gene: TRBJ2-3
V gene: TRBV30
D gene: TRBD2
CDR3 protein: CAWSPTPLAGADTQYF
CDR3 DNA: TGTGCCTGGAGTCCTACCCCATTAGCGGGAGCGGATACGCAGTATTTT

clone size: NA
J gene: TRBJ2-3
V gene: TRBV24-1
D gene: TRBD1
CDR3 protein: CATSDPIDRDSTDTQYF
CDR3 DNA: TGTGCCACCAGTGACCCGATCGACAGGGACAGCACAGATACGCAGTATTTT

clone size: NA
J gene: TRBJ1-4
V gene: TRBV6-5
D gene: TRBD1
CDR3 protein: CASSPRTGTEKLFF
CDR3 DNA: TGTGCCAGCAGCCCCCGGACAGGAACTGAAAAACTGTTTTTT

clone size: NA
J gene: TRBJ1-2
V gene: TRBV27
D gene: NA
CDR3 protein: CATRGVYNYGYTF
CDR3 DNA: TGTGCCACCCGAGGAGTTTATAACTATGGCTACACCTTC

clone size: NA
J gene: TRBJ2-1
V gene: TRBV9
D gene: TRBD2
CDR3 protein: CASSVAAGVYNEQFF
CDR3 DNA: TGTGCCAGCAGCGTAGCGGCGGGAGTCTACAATGAGCAGTTCTTC

clone size: NA
J gene: TRBJ1-1
V gene: TRBV7-3
D gene: NA
CDR3 protein: CAGSLGPPALSAFF
CDR3 DNA: TGTGCCGGCAGCTTAGGGCCGCCGGCCTTAAGTGCTTTCTTT

clone size: NA
J gene: TRBJ2-3
V gene: TRBV24-1
D gene: NA
CDR3 protein: CATSEPAADTQYF
CDR3 DNA: TGTGCCACCAGTGAACCGGCGGCAGATACGCAGTATTTT

clone size: NA
J gene: TRBJ2-3
V gene: TRBV11-2
D gene: NA
CDR3 protein: CASSPGADFSTDTQYF
CDR3 DNA: TGTGCCAGCAGCCCGGGAGCGGATTTCAGCACAGATACGCAGTATTTT

clone size: NA
J gene: TRBJ2-5
V gene: TRBV21-1
D gene: NA
CDR3 protein: CASSPPWGGRERETQYF
CDR3 DNA: TGTGCCAGCAGCCCTCCCTGGGGGGGGCGTGAGCGAGAGACCCAGTACTTC

clone size: NA
J gene: TRBJ1-1
V gene: TRBV18
D gene: TRBD1
CDR3 protein: CASSPLGQGNTEAFF
CDR3 DNA: TGTGCCAGCTCACCACTGGGACAGGGAAACACTGAAGCTTTCTTT

clone size: NA
J gene: TRBJ2-1
V gene: TRBV5-6
D gene: NA
CDR3 protein: CASSLGRDPTYNEQFF
CDR3 DNA: TGTGCCAGCAGCTTGGGGCGGGACCCGACCTACAATGAGCAGTTCTTC

clone size: NA
J gene: TRBJ2-7
V gene: TRBV7-8
D gene: TRBD2
CDR3 protein: CASSLVLRESSYEQYF
CDR3 DNA: TGTGCCAGCAGCTTAGTCCTGCGGGAGAGCTCCTACGAGCAGTACTTC

clone size: NA
J gene: TRBJ1-2
V gene: TRBV5-1
D gene: TRBD1
CDR3 protein: CASSEGQNYGYTF
CDR3 DNA: TGCGCCAGCAGCGAGGGACAGAACTATGGCTACACCTTC

clone size: NA
J gene: TRBJ2-7
V gene: TRBV18
D gene: NA
CDR3 protein: CASSLPSVYEQYF
CDR3 DNA: TGTGCCAGCTCACTCCCCTCAGTCTACGAGCAGTACTTC